This T cell receptor (beta chain) was identified during a study of control samples from healthy donors and cancer patients. TCRdb keeps only in-frame clones here, not all; method: immunoSEQ multiplex PCR. Among around 140,000 clones listed, roughly 89% were seen once. Germline V lookup: CDR1 MDHEN, CDR2 SYDVKM. V was pared by 3 bases and J by 4 bases, with 18 bases between. The CDR3 extends over 16 amino acids. Material: PBMCs. This TCR was sampled from a man between 50 and 59 years old with head and neck cancer. This sequence joins TRBV28 and TRBJ2-5; D remains unclear. As DNA, the CDR3 is TGTGCCAGCAGTTTGGAACCGGGTCTGATAGTAGAGACCCAGTACTTC. This translates into CASSLEPGLIVETQYF.